This T cell receptor beta chain was captured by sequencing in a study of identical twins (dated by TCRdb to 2016 to 2017). For the study in its entirety: To test whether fetal clonotypes persist, the study used deep sequencing on TCR alpha and beta repertoires from monozygotic twins, unrelated adults of various ages, and cord blood. Replicate twin experiments were performed at different times using different library preparation protocols to rule out contamination.

Summary of the overall study and its limitations: Invariant T cells such as MAIT and iNKT could partly confound zero-insertion analyses, though diverse VJ usage argued against this for most clonotypes. Fewer insertions were carried by abundant cord blood beta clonotypes; a weaker similar trend was observed in young adult naive repertoires, while no such trend was observed in memory repertoires. A weaker excess of twin sharing was found in beta out-of-frame sequences because the signal-to-noise ratio was lowered by fewer shared sequences. Compared with coincidental sharing between unrelated individuals, out-of-frame TCR alpha sequences shared between twins showed an excess of sequences with low generation probability. Out-of-frame TCR alpha sharing in monozygotic twins was systematically underestimated by recombination models, whereas sharing between unrelated individuals was in agreement with the recombination models. Because the same donors could not be followed over many years, the conclusions depended on cross-sectional statistical analysis.

In its sample, this clonotype was seen a few times. Its cognate antigen has yet to be identified. There are no base qualities to consult, and no much larger clone falls within one base. CDR1 and CDR2 (MDHEN, SYDVKM) derive from the germline V gene. CDR3 length: 16 amino acids, cysteine to phenylalanine. Of all the DNA, just the CDR3 is kept, 48 bases in frame from base 1. For this chain, trimming is 5 bases at the V end and 4 bases at the J end, and the number of junction bases without a gene match is 10. Every donor was a healthy Caucasian. The library was obtained by 5' RACE. The sequencing machine was an Illumina HiSeq 2000. A universal primer binding site was introduced by template switching, and a unique molecular identifier was present in the final cDNA, enabling accurate counting of TCR cDNA molecules. Specific primers in the conserved constant-segment region were used to synthesize first-strand cDNA for the TCR alpha and beta chains. To control for contamination, each cDNA library was double barcoded with a SMART-Mk sample barcode plus Illumina barcodes. TruSeq adapter sequences, together with Illumina sample barcodes, were added in two successive PCR steps. TCR alpha and beta cDNA libraries were sequenced on the Illumina HiSeq platform with custom primers. In the paper's pipeline: MiGEC was used to process raw reads and extract unique molecular identifiers, and MiXCR was used to find CDR3 positions. For each individual, recombination models were inferred using an EM algorithm with the repgenHMM and IGoR tools. Shared clonotypes were analyzed with the tcR package in R, and sharing was normalized by the product of cloneset sizes. To study raw recombination without the effects of thymic and clonal selection, out-of-frame nonproductive sequences were analyzed. TCRdb's own reprocessing of the public reads used fastp at Q25 and MiXCR and kept productive beta chains. Records with the same CDR3 protein are collapsed into one entry carrying the most frequent genes and DNA. The V and J calls follow TCRdb's processing rather than the paper's. This sample lists approximately 1.8 million distinct CDR3 sequences; around 33% were detected once. The ten top clones hold approximately 0.25% of the sample.

This receptor was taken from a newborn girl in good health. The sequenced sample was cord blood. The chain couples TRBV28 to TRBJ2-7; 11 junctional bases match TRBD2. The CDR3 reads as follows: CASSLIAGGPRYEQYF. In nucleotide form, the sequence is TGTGCCAGCAGTCTCATAGCGGGAGGGCCTAGGTACGAGCAGTACTTC. The reference TRBV28 and TRBJ2-7 proteins fill in what lies around the CDR3, so the full variable domain reads DVKVTQSSRYLVKRTGEKVFLECVQDMDHENMFWYRQDPGLGLRLIYFSYDVKMKEKGDIPEGYSVSREKKERFSLILESASTNQTSMYLCASSLIAGGPRYEQYFGPGTRLTVT.